The entry below gives a single T cell receptor beta chain sequence along with its context. The target of this receptor is not known. The sample holds no much larger clone one base away, and base qualities are not on file. Trimming costs V 1 base and J 4 bases, and their ends lie 5 bases apart. Counted from cysteine to phenylalanine, this CDR3 has 13 amino acids. Here the CDR3 DNA is all that survives: 39 bases in frame from base 1. From the germline V gene, CDR1 is MGHRA and CDR2 is YSYEKL. The reads were generated on an Illumina MiSeq. The paper's data handling went like this. The Shannon-Wiener index, calculated in VDJtools, was used to measure repertoire diversity. A TCRbeta clonotype counted as expanded if its clonotype frequency was 3 or higher. Using fastp trimming at Q25 and MiXCR clonotype assembly, TCRdb reanalyzed the public sequencing data and kept in-frame beta chains. Here each entry gathers all rows of one CDR3 protein and keeps the most common genes and DNA. V and J calls and clone size were set by TCRdb, not the authors. This sample comprises 200 to 300 distinct CDR3 sequences, roughly a third of them detected only once. The ten largest account for 60% to 70% of the sample.

This entry belongs to a study of precursors of human CD4 cytotoxic T cells (dated by TCRdb to between 2018 and 2020). Notes on the research overall: In total, CD4+ memory subsets from 12 to 15 donors went into the bulk TCR-seq analysis. TCR-seq analysis of 13 to 15 donors yielded TCRalpha and TCRbeta chain sequences (table S7). On the study overall, not on this receptor specifically: The authors noted that a human observational design cannot definitively establish the direction of differentiation between precursor and effector cells. Only about 95% of the 14 donors were included in some bulk TCR-seq comparisons, which suggests that not every subset was available for every donor. A larger fraction of IL-7Rhigh TEMRA clonotypes than of TEM or TCM clonotypes was made up of expanded effector clonotypes. Compared with TCM and TEM subsets, the IL-7Rhigh and IL-7R- TEMRA subsets had more restricted TCR repertoires, with lower diversity and more expanded clonotypes.

To test for a precursor-effector relationship among CD4 cytotoxic T cells, four sorted CD4+ memory subsets (TCM, TEM, IL-7Rhigh TEMRA, IL-7R- TEMRA) underwent bulk UMI-based TCR sequencing. Cells were obtained from peripheral blood mononuclear cells isolated from human blood. Recombination connected TRBV4-1 to TRBJ1-3; no confident D gene assignment can be made. The sequence came from a human donor in good health. Sequencing used memory CD4+ T cells from blood (PBMCs). The CDR3 region reads CASSQAGGNTIYF. DNA sequence: TGCGCCAGCAGCCAAGCCGGAGGAAACACCATATATTTT.